The table lists the clone carrying this T cell receptor beta chain with a few counts. Antigen specificity is unknown. This CDR3 comprises 15 residues. In germline, CDR1 is MNHNY, CDR2 SVGAGI (reference sequence). Germline trimming cut 5 bases from V and 7 bases from J; bases unmatched to any gene: 12. The data are from a study of blood T cells in healthy people across ages. General study results and limits: TCR beta diversity per million T cells fell roughly linearly with age. Greater diversity and more naive CD4+ cells were seen in long-lived donors than in aged donors.

Isolation yielded PBMCs, at least 7 million per sample, in every case. Using a J-beta primer mix together with a sample-barcoded 5' primer, a second PCR was run for about 6 to 11 cycles. With 12 random nucleotides, a template-switch adaptor tagged each individual cDNA molecule. One entry per CDR3 protein results from TCRdb running MiXCR on the 5' RACE reads. The sample has roughly 2 million distinct CDR3 sequences; around 50% are singletons. The TCR originated in a woman in her forties in good health. The chain is built from TRBV6-6 and TRBJ2-7, with 9 bases that match TRBD1. The sample was blood. The CDR3 loop is CASSPMQQGAREQYF. The CDR3 DNA sequence: TGTGCCAGCAGTCCCATGCAACAGGGGGCGCGTGAGCAGTACTTC.